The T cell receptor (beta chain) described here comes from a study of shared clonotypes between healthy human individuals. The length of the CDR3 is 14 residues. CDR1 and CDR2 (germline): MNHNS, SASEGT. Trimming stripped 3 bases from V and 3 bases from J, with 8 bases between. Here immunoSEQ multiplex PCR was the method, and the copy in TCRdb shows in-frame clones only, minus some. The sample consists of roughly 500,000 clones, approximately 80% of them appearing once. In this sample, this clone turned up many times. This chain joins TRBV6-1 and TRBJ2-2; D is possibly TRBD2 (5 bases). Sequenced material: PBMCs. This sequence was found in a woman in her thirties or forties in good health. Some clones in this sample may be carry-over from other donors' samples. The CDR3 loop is CASSDRADTGELFF. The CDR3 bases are TGTGCCAGCAGTGATCGAGCGGACACCGGGGAGCTGTTTTTT.